The present T cell receptor beta chain was sequenced within a study of tumor-infiltrating lymphocytes in primary liver carcinoma. For the study at large: The patient group consisted of men and women aged 30 to 69 years. Study results and caveats: Top-250-clone fractions were significantly higher in tumors than in blood (p = 0.039).

This CDR3 has 15 residues. Trimming stripped 5 bases from V and 5 bases from J, with 16 bases between. In germline, CDR1 is MNHEY, CDR2 SVGEGT. In addition to blood RNA drawn from unsorted whole blood, germline DNA was extracted. Patients were chronically HBV-infected and treatment-naive. An approximately 4-milliliter peripheral blood sample was collected before surgery. Reverse transcription of roughly 0.5 ug total RNA with a constant-region primer produced TCR beta cDNA. Three nested multiplex PCR rounds of slightly modified ARM-PCR generated TCR beta libraries. TRBV1-TRBV30 forward primers paired with a C-beta reverse primer drove the first two PCR rounds, roughly 9 cycles each. TCRdb passed the multiplex PCR reads through MiXCR, listing each CDR3 protein once. The sample shows about 310,000 distinct CDR3 sequences, approximately 60% of them seen only once. Details on this clonotype: The antigen is unknown.

The gene calls are TRBV6-2 or TRBV6-3 and TRBJ2-1; tentative D call: TRBD2 (5 bases). This TCR came from a man aged 40-50 years with primary liver carcinoma and hepatitis B virus infection. Sequenced input: peripheral blood. CDR3 in amino acids: CASSLLAWVNNEQFF. The CDR3, as DNA: TGTGCCAGCAGTCTTCTAGCTTGGGTCAACAATGAGCAGTTCTTC.